The rows below give T cell receptor beta chains drawn from one sample of a study of beta chain features in type 1 diabetes. Repertoires were generated with immunoSEQ multiplex PCR, while TCRdb's copy carries only in-frame clones and drops some. Here the sample spans about 370,000 clones, over 8.5% being singletons. Sequenced: central memory CD4+ T cells from blood. Receptors were obtained from a man aged 25-45 years with type 1 diabetes. Both conserved end residues are part of each CDR3. The order of the fields is CDR3 DNA, CDR3 protein, D gene, J gene, CDR3 length, clone size, V gene. A D gene is named only where the DNA matches it firmly. Expanded clones get a size class; other rows say once, few or many, or leave the size out.

DNA: TGTGCCAGCAGCTGGGGCTCGGGCACAGATACGCAGTATTTT
CDR3: CASSWGSGTDTQYF
D: -
J: TRBJ2-3
length: 14
size: few
V: TRBV7-9

DNA: TGTGCCAGCAGCTTGCTAGCGGGAGGCTCCTACGAGCAGTACTTC
CDR3: CASSLLAGGSYEQYF
D: TRBD2
J: TRBJ2-7
length: 15
size: few
V: TRBV5-4

DNA: TGCAGCGTTGAAGTTTGGCAGCTAAGCCCACAAGAGACCCAGTACTTC
CDR3: CSVEVWQLSPQETQYF
D: -
J: TRBJ2-5
length: 16
size: -
V: TRBV29-1

DNA: TGTGCCATCAGTGAGGGGCTAGCGTCCGCAGATACGCAGTATTTT
CDR3: CAISEGLASADTQYF
D: -
J: TRBJ2-3
length: 15
size: -
V: TRBV10-3

DNA: TGTGCCGAAGCGGGATTGGGCGAGACCCAGTACTTC
CDR3: CAEAGLGETQYF
D: TRBD2
J: TRBJ2-5
length: 12
size: few
V: TRBV6-1

DNA: TGTGCCAGCAGCTCACGGACTACCCTGGGTACAGATACGCAGTATTTT
CDR3: CASSSRTTLGTDTQYF
D: -
J: TRBJ2-3
length: 16
size: -
V: TRBV5-4

DNA: TGTGCCAGCAGCCCCGGTGTGCTAGCGGACACAGATACGCAGTATTTT
CDR3: CASSPGVLADTDTQYF
D: TRBD2
J: TRBJ2-3
length: 16
size: -
V: TRBV7-2

DNA: TGTGCCAGTAGTATAGGGATACGACAGAGGAACACCGGGGAGCTGTTTTTT
CDR3: CASSIGIRQRNTGELFF
D: -
J: TRBJ2-2
length: 17
size: many
V: TRBV19

DNA: TGTGCCAGCAGTTCCCCTCACAGAAATCCCCGTGACGAGCAGTACTTC
CDR3: CASSSPHRNPRDEQYF
D: -
J: TRBJ2-7
length: 16
size: -
V: TRBV28

DNA: TGTGCCAGCAGTCCGGCGACAGGGGCTGGGGAGCAGTACTTC
CDR3: CASSPATGAGEQYF
D: TRBD1
J: TRBJ2-7
length: 14
size: -
V: TRBV2

DNA: TGTGCCAGCAGTGGCGGGGGTTCTGGAAACACCATATATTTT
CDR3: CASSGGGSGNTIYF
D: -
J: TRBJ1-3
length: 14
size: -
V: TRBV27

DNA: TGCGCCAGCAGCTTTACTAGCGGGACCCACAATGAGCAGTTCTTC
CDR3: CASSFTSGTHNEQFF
D: TRBD2
J: TRBJ2-1
length: 15
size: -
V: TRBV5-1

DNA: TGTGCCATCAGTGACGGACTAGCGGGATTGAGCTCCTACGAGCAGTACTTC
CDR3: CAISDGLAGLSSYEQYF
D: TRBD2
J: TRBJ2-7
length: 17
size: many
V: TRBV10-3

DNA: TGTGCCAGCAGTGTTAGGGTGGGTAGAGCTCATCAGCCCCAGCATTTT
CDR3: CASSVRVGRAHQPQHF
D: -
J: TRBJ1-5
length: 16
size: -
V: TRBV2

DNA: TGTGCCAGCAGCCCGCGGACAGGGGGCAACGAGCAGTACTTC
CDR3: CASSPRTGGNEQYF
D: TRBD1
J: TRBJ2-7
length: 14
size: few
V: TRBV9

DNA: TGTGCCAGCAGCTTAGGGGGGACAGGGAGGAGAGCCGAGCAGTACTTC
CDR3: CASSLGGTGRRAEQYF
D: TRBD1
J: TRBJ2-7
length: 16
size: many
V: TRBV7-2

DNA: TGTGCCAGCAGTTGGAGGGCAGGGGGCCGAGGGAGCACAGATACGCAGTATTTT
CDR3: CASSWRAGGRGSTDTQYF
D: TRBD1
J: TRBJ2-3
length: 18
size: few
V: TRBV27

DNA: TGTGCCAGCAGCATGGGACTAGCGGGAGGGCAAGATACGCAGTATTTT
CDR3: CASSMGLAGGQDTQYF
D: TRBD2
J: TRBJ2-3
length: 16
size: -
V: TRBV7-3

DNA: TGTGCCAGCAGCGTTGGCAGGGAGACTGAAGCTTTCTTT
CDR3: CASSVGRETEAFF
D: -
J: TRBJ1-1
length: 13
size: few
V: TRBV9

DNA: TGTGCCAGCAGTTTTATCCAAGGAGTCTACGAGCAGTACTTC
CDR3: CASSFIQGVYEQYF
D: -
J: TRBJ2-7
length: 14
size: -
V: TRBV28

DNA: TGTGCCAGCAGCTTGTGGGGGATCTCCTACAATGAGCAGTTCTTC
CDR3: CASSLWGISYNEQFF
D: -
J: TRBJ2-1
length: 15
size: few
V: TRBV5-4

DNA: TGTGCCAGCAGCTTGGGTAGGGACAGAGACCAAGAGACCCAGTACTTC
CDR3: CASSLGRDRDQETQYF
D: TRBD1
J: TRBJ2-5
length: 16
size: few
V: TRBV5-6

DNA: TGTGCCAGCACCTCCAGTCCGGGAGTAGTGGGGCCCTACAATGAGCAGTTCTTC
CDR3: CASTSSPGVVGPYNEQFF
D: -
J: TRBJ2-1
length: 18
size: -
V: TRBV28

DNA: TGTGCCAGCTCACCACAGTGGGGCTCCTACGAGCAGTACTTC
CDR3: CASSPQWGSYEQYF
D: -
J: TRBJ2-7
length: 14
size: few
V: TRBV18

DNA: TGTGCCAGCAGTTTAATCTCAGGGGGGGGAAACACCATATATTTT
CDR3: CASSLISGGGNTIYF
D: TRBD1
J: TRBJ1-3
length: 15
size: few
V: TRBV28

DNA: TGTGCCAGCAGTTCGGGAGACAGTCCGAATGAAAAACTGTTTTTT
CDR3: CASSSGDSPNEKLFF
D: -
J: TRBJ1-4
length: 15
size: -
V: TRBV9

DNA: TGTGCCAGTAGTACGGGACAGGGGTGGGGCTATGGCTACACCTTC
CDR3: CASSTGQGWGYGYTF
D: TRBD1
J: TRBJ1-2
length: 15
size: -
V: TRBV19

DNA: TGTGCCAGCAGTGAAAAGGCAGGCTCCTACAATGAGCAGTTCTTC
CDR3: CASSEKAGSYNEQFF
D: -
J: TRBJ2-1
length: 15
size: -
V: TRBV6-1

DNA: TGTGCCAGCACGGGGACTCCCCGGACGGGGAATGAGCAGTTCTTC
CDR3: CASTGTPRTGNEQFF
D: -
J: TRBJ2-1
length: 15
size: -
V: TRBV28

DNA: TGTGCCAGCAGTCCAGACAGGGGACTTACCTACGAGCAGTACTTC
CDR3: CASSPDRGLTYEQYF
D: TRBD1
J: TRBJ2-7
length: 15
size: few
V: TRBV27

DNA: TGTGCCAGTCAGGGGAACAGCATGAACACTGAAGCTTTCTTT
CDR3: CASQGNSMNTEAFF
D: -
J: TRBJ1-1
length: 14
size: -
V: TRBV18

DNA: TGTGCCAGCAGTGGGTGGGAGACCCAGTACTTC
CDR3: CASSGWETQYF
D: -
J: TRBJ2-5
length: 11
size: few
V: TRBV7-2

DNA: TGTGCCAGCAGCCTACCTGGAGGAGAGACCCAGTACTTC
CDR3: CASSLPGGETQYF
D: -
J: TRBJ2-5
length: 13
size: -
V: TRBV11-2

DNA: TGTGCCAGCAGCTTAGCCAACAACTACGAGCAGTACTTC
CDR3: CASSLANNYEQYF
D: -
J: TRBJ2-7
length: 13
size: -
V: TRBV11-1

DNA: TGTGCCAGCATAAAAGGGGACGGCCACAATGAGCAGTTCTTC
CDR3: CASIKGDGHNEQFF
D: -
J: TRBJ2-1
length: 14
size: -
V: TRBV2

DNA: TGTGCCAGCAGCCGGGCTAGCGGGAGGGCGGAGACCCAGTACTTC
CDR3: CASSRASGRAETQYF
D: TRBD2
J: TRBJ2-5
length: 15
size: few
V: TRBV9

DNA: TGTGCCAGCAGCAGGTCAATGATTCAGTTCTTC
CDR3: CASSRSMIQFF
D: -
J: TRBJ2-1
length: 11
size: few
V: TRBV11-2

DNA: TGTGCCAGCAGTCCTTGGGGCGGACAGGGAAAGTATGGCTACACCTTC
CDR3: CASSPWGGQGKYGYTF
D: TRBD1
J: TRBJ1-2
length: 16
size: -
V: TRBV28

DNA: TGTGCCAGCACCCAAGGTATAGGGATCGGCTACGAGCAGTACTTC
CDR3: CASTQGIGIGYEQYF
D: -
J: TRBJ2-7
length: 15
size: many
V: TRBV6-6

DNA: TGTGCCAGCAGCGTAGATGGTAGCGGAAGCACAGATACGCAGTATTTT
CDR3: CASSVDGSGSTDTQYF
D: -
J: TRBJ2-3
length: 16
size: many
V: TRBV9

DNA: TGTGCCAGCAGCCGTGGACAGGCTAACACTGAAGCTTTCTTT
CDR3: CASSRGQANTEAFF
D: TRBD1
J: TRBJ1-1
length: 14
size: few
V: TRBV6-6

DNA: TGCGCCAGCAGCTTGGGGACAGGGGGCGCCTACGAGCAGTACTTC
CDR3: CASSLGTGGAYEQYF
D: TRBD1
J: TRBJ2-7
length: 15
size: many
V: TRBV5-1

DNA: TGTGCCAGCTCACCACCTGAAATGAACACTGAAGCTTTCTTT
CDR3: CASSPPEMNTEAFF
D: -
J: TRBJ1-1
length: 14
size: -
V: TRBV18

DNA: TGTGCCAGCAGCCAACAAACCGGGACAGGGTTCTACGAGCAGTACTTC
CDR3: CASSQQTGTGFYEQYF
D: TRBD1
J: TRBJ2-7
length: 16
size: -
V: TRBV5-4

DNA: TGTGCCAGCAGTTCGTGGACAGGGAAACAGTACTTC
CDR3: CASSSWTGKQYF
D: TRBD1
J: TRBJ2-7
length: 12
size: few
V: TRBV28

DNA: TGTGCCAGCTCACCAACCAACGGGGCGGGAGTCGAGCAGTACTTC
CDR3: CASSPTNGAGVEQYF
D: TRBD2
J: TRBJ2-7
length: 15
size: few
V: TRBV18

DNA: TGCGCCAGCAGCTACGGCGGCCCCGGGGAGACCCAGTACTTC
CDR3: CASSYGGPGETQYF
D: -
J: TRBJ2-5
length: 14
size: -
V: TRBV5-1

DNA: TGTGCCAGCAGCTTGGACAGGGGGCAGCTGTTTTTT
CDR3: CASSLDRGQLFF
D: TRBD1
J: TRBJ2-2
length: 12
size: few
V: TRBV7-8

DNA: TGTGCCAGCAGCTTGAGTCAGGGATCTAATGAAAAACTGTTTTTT
CDR3: CASSLSQGSNEKLFF
D: -
J: TRBJ1-4
length: 15
size: -
V: TRBV5-4

DNA: TGTGCCAGCAGCTTTGGACAGGCCGGCCCTGGCCCTGAAGCTTTCTTT
CDR3: CASSFGQAGPGPEAFF
D: TRBD1
J: TRBJ1-1
length: 16
size: few
V: TRBV7-2

DNA: TGTGCCAGCAGTTACTCCCTAGCGGGAGTTGAGCAGTTCTTC
CDR3: CASSYSLAGVEQFF
D: TRBD2
J: TRBJ2-1
length: 14
size: few
V: TRBV6-5

DNA: TGTGCCAGCAGCCAAGTACAAGGACAGGGGCAGGGTGAGCAGTTCTTC
CDR3: CASSQVQGQGQGEQFF
D: TRBD1
J: TRBJ2-1
length: 16
size: -
V: TRBV4-2

DNA: TGTGCCAGCAGTGATGGGGCTGGCTATGGCTACACCTTC
CDR3: CASSDGAGYGYTF
D: -
J: TRBJ1-2
length: 13
size: few
V: TRBV2